What follows are 31 T cell receptor beta chains derived from one specimen sequenced in a study of shared clonotypes between healthy human individuals. The assay was immunoSEQ multiplex PCR, and TCRdb's table has in-frame clones only and misses some. The sample yields approximately 640,000 clones, around 90% seen once. Source material: memory CD8+ T cells from PBMCs. Sample subset: CD45RO+ cells pooled with CCR7-negative TemRA cells. The receptor source for this set is a man aged 18 to 30 in good health. Some clones in this sample may be carry-over from other donors' samples.

The rearrangement joins TRBV27 to TRBJ2-7; TRBD1 agrees at 8 bases. With 6 bases clipped from V and 5 bases from J, the junction kept 21 bases outside the gene matches. CDR3 size: 18 residues. CDR1 is MNHEY, CDR2 SMNVEV, per germline (reference sequence). As DNA, the CDR3 is TGTGCCAGCAGCCCTGACAGGGGATCCGCGCGGGGAGGAGACGAGCAGTACTTC. It codes for CASSPDRGSARGGDEQYF.

This rearrangement joins TRBV12-5 to TRBJ2-2; D remains ambiguous. The CDR3 extends over 12 amino acids. The germline V and J ends were trimmed by 8 bases and 6 bases, with 10 bases remaining between them. The germline V gene encodes CDR1 LGHNT and CDR2 FRNRAP. CDR3 residues: CASTRLAGELFF. The CDR3, as DNA: TGTGCTAGTACCCGGTTGGCCGGGGAGCTGTTTTTT. Full variable domain (missing parts from reference TRBV12-5 and TRBJ2-2): DARVTQTPRHKVTEMGQEVTMRCQPILGHNTVFWYRQTMMQGLELLAYFRNRAPLDDSGMPKDRFSAEMPDATLATLKIQPSEPRDSAVYFCASTRLAGELFFGEGSRLTVL.

V gene TRBV7-9 combines with J gene TRBJ1-3, with TRBD1 as a possible D gene (5 bases). The CDR3 contains 18 residues. The germline V gene encodes CDR1 SEHNR and CDR2 FQNEAQ (reference sequence). Deletions cut 4 bases from V and 2 bases from J, with 21 bases between. In DNA form, the CDR3 reads TGTGCCAGCAGCTCCATGTTCTGGGGCGCACTGACTGGAAACACCATATATTTT. Its translation: CASSSMFWGALTGNTIYF.

The rearrangement uses TRBV6-6 and TRBJ2-7; possibly TRBD1 or TRBD2 for D (6 bases each). Trimming left V 2 bases short and J 0 bases short, with 14 bases between. The CDR3 extends over 16 amino acids. In germline, CDR1 is MNHNY, CDR2 SVGAGI (reference sequence). In DNA, the CDR3 is TGTGCCAGCAGTTACGGAAGGGGGGCCTACTCCTACGAGCAGTACTTC. As protein: CASSYGRGAYSYEQYF.

The sample holds one count of this clone. The V and J genes are TRBV7-9 and TRBJ2-7, with TRBD2 matching over 10 bases. CDR1 is SEHNR and CDR2 is FQNEAQ in the germline V gene (reference sequence). CDR3 length: 15 residues. V was pared by 5 bases and J by 2 bases, with 6 bases of the junction left unmatched. CDR3 sequence (DNA): TGTGCCAGCAGCCCCGCTAGCGGGAGTGCCTACGAGCAGTACTTC. It codes for CASSPASGSAYEQYF.

The chain couples TRBV7-9 to TRBJ1-1; D remains ambiguous. Germline V gives CDR1 SEHNR, CDR2 FQNEAQ (reference sequence). The CDR3 length is 14 residues. V was shortened by 2 bases and J by 1 base, with 8 bases between the two germline ends. This CDR3 reads CASSLRVGNTEAFF. The CDR3 DNA follows: TGTGCCAGCAGCTTAAGGGTGGGGAACACTGAAGCTTTCTTT.

Details on this clone: Other nucleotide sequences from this sample produce the same CDR3. The gene calls are TRBV11-2 and TRBJ2-7; 10 bases agree with TRBD2. The germline V gene encodes CDR1 SGHAT and CDR2 FQNNGV. The junction had 5 bases not matched to a gene; V was cut back by 1 base and J by 5 bases. The CDR3 spans 15 residues. This CDR3 reads CASSLGLAGAHEQYF. The CDR3 nucleotides are TGTGCCAGCAGCTTAGGTCTAGCGGGAGCCCACGAGCAGTACTTC.

The CDR3 loop reads CASRSRVTVPYGYTF. The CDR3 DNA follows: TGTGCCAGCAGATCACGAGTAACAGTTCCCTATGGCTACACCTTC. The chain is built from TRBV28 and TRBJ1-2; no firm D call. The germline CDR1 and CDR2 sequences are MDHEN and SYDVKM. V was pared by 6 bases and J by 4 bases, with 18 bases between. This CDR3 region has 15 residues.

This chain links TRBV27 with TRBJ1-2; D remains unclear. Germline V gene data show CDR1 as MNHEY and CDR2 as SMNVEV (reference sequence). V lost 2 bases and J 2 bases, leaving 12 bases between the germline ends. The CDR3 length is 15 residues. CDR3 coding DNA: TGTGCCAGCAGTTTAAGCCCCATTTCCAACTATGGCTACACCTTC. This gives the protein CASSLSPISNYGYTF.

This sequence joins TRBV30 and TRBJ2-2; D gene uncertain. The CDR3 runs to 10 residues. The germline V gene encodes CDR1 GTSNPN and CDR2 SVGIG (reference sequence). Trimming pared 0 bases from V and 7 bases from J, leaving 0 bases between. The CDR3 sequence: CAWSVGELFF. CDR3 nucleotides: TGTGCCTGGAGTGTCGGGGAGCTGTTTTTT.

The rearrangement uses TRBV7-9 and TRBJ2-1; D is possibly TRBD1 (5 bases). CDR3 length: 17 residues. Germline loops: CDR1 SEHNR, CDR2 FQNEAQ (reference sequence). The V end was cut by 4 bases, the J end by 0 bases, with 16 bases between. CDR3 sequence reads: CASSYPLDTYSYNEQFF. The CDR3 DNA follows: TGTGCCAGCAGCTATCCTCTGGACACTTACTCCTACAATGAGCAGTTCTTC.

This chain connects TRBV25-1 to TRBJ2-1; D might be TRBD1 (5 bases). This CDR3 is built from 14 residues. V was trimmed by 3 bases and J by 1 base, leaving 7 bases between them. Germline lookup yields CDR1 MGHDK and CDR2 SYGVNS. Here the CDR3 reads CASSDKGSYNEQFF. CDR3 DNA sequence: TGTGCCAGCAGTGATAAGGGGTCCTACAATGAGCAGTTCTTC.

This clone was seen a single time. The CDR3 here is CASSVALAGVDTGELFF. The CDR3 nucleotides are TGTGCCAGCAGCGTAGCTCTAGCGGGAGTTGATACCGGGGAGCTGTTTTTT. V usage is TRBV9 and J usage is TRBJ2-2; the match to TRBD2 covers 10 bases. Germline-derived CDR1 and CDR2 are SGDLS and YYNGEE. The CDR3 extends over 17 amino acids. The ends lost 0 bases at V and 5 bases at J; junction bases unmatched: 7.

V usage is TRBV5-4 and J usage is TRBJ2-7; D is possibly TRBD2 (5 bases). CDR1 and CDR2 from the germline V gene are SGHNT and YYREEE (reference sequence). Trimming cost V 6 bases and J 3 bases, with 16 bases left between them. CDR3 size: 14 residues. CDR3 nucleotides: TGTGCCAGCACTTTAGGGCCCGCGGGCTACGAGCAGTACTTC. The encoded protein is CASTLGPAGYEQYF.

The rearrangement joins TRBV6-5 to TRBJ2-1; D is unresolved. From germline, CDR1 is MNHEY and CDR2 SVGAGI. The length of the CDR3 is 12 residues. With 4 bases removed from V and 15 bases from J, the gap between germline ends came to 16 bases. The CDR3 coding sequence is TGTGCCAGCAGTTCCTCGAGTCGCGTGGGGTTCTTC. Translated, it gives CASSSSSRVGFF.

The J gene is TRBJ2-7, the V gene TRBV6-1, with D tentatively TRBD1 or TRBD2 (5 bases each). The CDR3 runs 16 residues. The V end was cut by 2 bases, the J end by 4 bases, with 18 bases between. Germline V CDR1 and CDR2: MNHNS, SASEGT. The CDR3 region is CASSESQGKGRYEQYF. The CDR3 bases are TGTGCCAGCAGTGAAAGTCAGGGCAAAGGGAGATACGAGCAGTACTTC.

J is TRBJ1-2 and V is TRBV10-3, with D possibly TRBD1 on 6 matching bases. CDR1 is ENHRY, CDR2 SYGVKD, per germline. Trimming took off 7 bases at V and 5 bases at J, with 8 bases between the two ends. This CDR3 is built from 11 residues. The CDR3 protein is CAITQGYGYTF. The CDR3 DNA sequence: TGTGCCATCACTCAGGGGTATGGCTACACCTTC.

The J gene is TRBJ1-1, the V gene TRBV5-8; a possible D gene is TRBD1 (5 bases). The CDR3 has 14 residues. The germline CDR1 and CDR2 sequences are SGHTS and YDEGEE. Trimming cost V 1 base and J 1 base, with 8 bases left between them. CDR3 DNA: TGTGCCAGCAGCTTGCAGGGAACGAACACTGAAGCTTTCTTT. Translating gives CASSLQGTNTEAFF. The full variable domain, completed using reference TRBV5-8 and TRBJ1-1, is EAGVTQSPTHLIKTRGQQATLRCSPISGHTSVYWYQQALGLGLQFLLWYDEGEERNRGNFPPRFSGRQFPNYSSELNVNALELEDSALYLCASSLQGTNTEAFFGQGTRLTVV.

The V call is TRBV28, the J call TRBJ2-1; possible D gene TRBD2, 5 bases. CDR1 and CDR2 (germline): MDHEN, SYDVKM. With 1 base removed from V and 5 bases from J, the gap between germline ends came to 9 bases. There are 14 residues in the CDR3. This CDR3 is CASSLYEGNNEQFF. The CDR3 bases are TGTGCCAGCAGTTTATATGAGGGAAACAATGAGCAGTTCTTC.

This clone was observed a single time. The chain employs TRBV23-1 and TRBJ1-4; D perhaps matches TRBD1 (5 bases). TRBV23-1 is annotated as an ORF whose role is uncertain. The length of the CDR3 is 17 residues. Trimming took off 4 bases at V and 5 bases at J, with 20 bases between the two ends. The CDR3 sequence: CASSPPERGAGNEKLFF. The CDR3 coding sequence is TGCGCCAGCAGTCCGCCAGAACGGGGCGCCGGCAATGAAAAACTGTTTTTT.

This clone was seen a few times. The V and J genes are TRBV19 and TRBJ1-5; D remains unclear. This CDR3 has 13 amino acids. V lost 1 base and J lost 4, with 5 bases in between. The germline gives CDR1 LNHDA, CDR2 SQIVND (reference sequence). For the CDR3, the DNA is TGTGCCAGTAGTATAGTGGGGAATCAGCCCCAGCATTTT. Encoded protein: CASSIVGNQPQHF. Full variable domain (missing parts from reference TRBV19 and TRBJ1-5): DGGITQSPKYLFRKEGQNVTLSCEQNLNHDAMYWYRQDPGQGLRLIYYSQIVNDFQKGDIAEGYSVSREKKESFPLTVTSAQKNPTAFYLCASSIVGNQPQHFGDGTRLSIL.

In this sample, this clone turned up a few times. The genes are TRBV27 and TRBJ2-4; D gene unclear. This CDR3 region has 13 residues. Germline V CDR1 and CDR2: MNHEY, SMNVEV (reference sequence). Trimming shortened V by 5 bases and J by 0 bases, and 5 bases separated the two germline ends. CDR3 sequence reads: CASSNGAKNIQYF. CDR3 sequence (DNA): TGTGCCAGCAGTAACGGAGCCAAAAACATTCAGTACTTC.

This chain joins TRBV19 and TRBJ2-3; 7 bases match TRBD2. The germline gives CDR1 LNHDA, CDR2 SQIVND (reference sequence). This CDR3 is built from 15 residues. J lost 2 bases, V lost 6 bases, and 8 bases had no gene match. Written as DNA, the CDR3 is TGTGCCAGTAGAAATAGGGACTACCACACAGATACGCAGTATTTT. Its protein is CASRNRDYHTDTQYF.

The chain joins TRBV2 to TRBJ1-1, with TRBD1 matching over 7 bases. CDR1 is SNHLY, CDR2 FYNNEI, per germline. J lost 0 bases, V lost 6 bases, and 1 base had no gene match. This CDR3 spans 13 amino acids. CDR3 sequence reads: CASRTGLNTEAFF. CDR3 sequence (DNA): TGTGCCAGCAGGACAGGGTTGAACACTGAAGCTTTCTTT.

This clone has just one count. The chain has TRBV7-2 and TRBJ2-4; D call uncertain. Germline lookup yields CDR1 SGHTA and CDR2 FQGNSA. V gave up 6 bases and J gave up 8 bases, with 17 bases separating them. The CDR3 spans 14 residues. Written as DNA, the CDR3 is TGTGCCAGCAGATCCGACTTTACCCGGGACATTCAGTACTTC. Its translation is CASRSDFTRDIQYF.

This chain uses TRBV18 with TRBJ1-1, with TRBD1 matching 7 bases. Per germline, CDR1 KGHSH and CDR2 LQKENI. J lost 8 bases, V lost 4 bases, and 10 bases had no gene match. There are 14 residues in the CDR3. This CDR3 is CASSLETGLREAFF. DNA of the CDR3: TGTGCCAGCTCACTCGAGACAGGGTTGAGGGAAGCTTTCTTT.

This chain connects TRBV11-2 to TRBJ2-5, with D perhaps given as TRBD1 or TRBD2 (7 bases each). Germline CDR1 and CDR2: SGHAT and FQNNGV. The CDR3 covers 15 residues. Between the trimmed V and J ends, which lost 5 bases and 5 bases, there was a span of 18 bases. The CDR3 protein is CASSPGGGGVETQYF. CDR3 DNA sequence: TGTGCCAGCAGCCCAGGGGGAGGGGGCGTGGAGACCCAGTACTTC. Complete variable domain (other parts from reference TRBV11-2 and TRBJ2-5): EAGVAQSPRYKIIEKRQSVAFWCNPISGHATLYWYQQILGQGPKLLIQFQNNGVVDDSQLPKDRFSAERLKGVDSTLKIQPAKLEDSAVYLCASSPGGGGVETQYFGPGTRLLVL.

The rearrangement uses TRBV5-6 and TRBJ2-2; 14 positions agree with TRBD2. Germline loops: CDR1 SGHDT, CDR2 YYEEEE. This CDR3 spans 16 amino acids. Losses at the gene ends were 4 bases for V and 7 bases for J; bases not matched to a gene: 6. CDR3 protein: CASSPGLAGAIGELFF. CDR3 nucleotides: TGTGCCAGCAGCCCGGGACTAGCGGGAGCTATCGGGGAGCTGTTTTTT.

The chain uses TRBV13 and TRBJ2-7, with 8 nucleotides matching TRBD2. Losses at the gene ends were 6 bases for V and 7 bases for J; bases not matched to a gene: 17. Looked up from germline, CDR1 is PRHDT and CDR2 is FYEKMQ (reference sequence). The CDR3 has 16 amino acids. DNA for the CDR3: TGTGCCAGCAGAGGGCGGGAGGAAGGGGATATTGGGGAGCAGTACTTC. It is translated as CASRGREEGDIGEQYF.

This clone was detected ten times or more. The V and J genes are TRBV9 and TRBJ2-5; D not resolved. The germline CDR1 and CDR2 sequences are SGDLS and YYNGEE. The length of the CDR3 is 16 residues. The V end was cut by 3 bases, the J end by 5 bases, with 20 bases between. CDR3 region: CASSAATPVPTETQYF. The CDR3 DNA reads as TGTGCCAGCAGCGCCGCTACCCCCGTCCCCACGGAGACCCAGTACTTC.

The rearrangement uses TRBV13 and TRBJ2-7; D is perhaps TRBD2 (6 bases). With 5 bases removed from V and 2 bases from J, the gap between germline ends came to 19 bases. Germline CDR1 is PRHDT and CDR2 is FYEKMQ (reference sequence). There are 16 residues in the CDR3. The CDR3 DNA reads TGTGCCAGCAGCCTCGGAGGGCGGGTGACAACCTACGAGCAGTACTTC. Its translation: CASSLGGRVTTYEQYF.